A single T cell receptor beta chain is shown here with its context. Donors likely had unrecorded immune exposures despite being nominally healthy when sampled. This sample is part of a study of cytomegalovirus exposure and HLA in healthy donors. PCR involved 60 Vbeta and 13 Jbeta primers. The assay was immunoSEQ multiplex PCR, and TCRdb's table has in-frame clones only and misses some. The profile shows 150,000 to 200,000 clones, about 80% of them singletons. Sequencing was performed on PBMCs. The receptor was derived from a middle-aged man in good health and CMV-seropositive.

The CDR3 is CASSPRLAGDNEQFF. CDR3 DNA: TGTGCCAGCTCACCGAGACTAGCGGGCGACAATGAGCAGTTCTTC. The chain uses TRBV18 and TRBJ2-1; 10 nucleotides align to TRBD2. This CDR3 is built from 15 residues. V gave up 3 bases and J gave up 5 bases; unmatched junction bases: 4. CDR1 and CDR2 from the germline V gene are KGHSH and LQKENI.